Presented here are 3 T cell receptor beta chains from one specimen sequenced in a study of glioma-infiltrating T cells. TCR alpha and beta CDR3 regions were amplified from RNA using iRepertoire nested multiplex PCR. Using its own MiXCR run on the multiplex PCR reads, TCRdb lists one record per CDR3 protein. Of some 4,700 distinct CDR3 sequences listed, around a quarter are singletons. Sequenced: glioma tissue, nonneoplastic brain tissue, or PBMCs (not recorded which). Receptor source: a human donor with low-grade glioma or glioblastoma, undergoing nonglioma brain surgery, or in good health (not recorded which).

There are a few counts of this clonotype. V is TRBV29-1 and J is TRBJ2-1; tentatively, D is TRBD2 (5 bases). V was pared by 3 bases and J by 4 bases, with 13 bases between. Germline V gene lookup returns CDR1 SQVTM and CDR2 ANQGSEA. CDR3 length: 14 residues. The DNA of the CDR3 is TGCAGCGTTGAGCGCCCCCGAGGGTACAATGAGCAGTTCTTC. As protein: CSVERPRGYNEQFF.

Relative to its sample, this clonotype is medium-sized. This sequence joins TRBV7-9 and TRBJ1-1; 7 positions match TRBD1. Trimming cost V 4 bases and J 1 base; bases outside gene matches: 6. CDR3 length: 15 residues. Germline V gene lookup returns CDR1 SEHNR and CDR2 FQNEAQ (reference sequence). CDR3 bases: TGTGCCAGCAGCTCCGACAGGGCCCCGAACACTGAAGCTTTCTTT. Its translation: CASSSDRAPNTEAFF.

There are many counts of this clonotype. The chain has TRBV9 and TRBJ2-5; tentatively, D is TRBD1 or TRBD2 (6 bases each). The CDR3 is made up of 15 amino acids. The germline V gene encodes CDR1 SGDLS and CDR2 YYNGEE. V lost 0 bases to trimming and J lost 1 base, with 10 bases between them. CDR3 DNA sequence: TGTGCCAGCAGCGTAGTAGCGGACAGCCAAGAGACCCAGTACTTC. Translated, it gives CASSVVADSQETQYF.